This is a list of T cell receptor beta chains from one sample in a study of read filtering for tumor transcriptome and immune sequencing. TCRdb independently ran MiXCR on the reads; one entry per CDR3 protein. Of approximately 140,000 distinct CDR3 sequences detected, over 10% appear once; the ten largest clones hold 8% to 9%. The sequencing sample was made of a population of CD138-negative cells sorted from bone marrow. These receptors were taken from a donor at least 40 years old with multiple myeloma. Each CDR3 is given with its conserved first and last residue. The order of the fields is J gene, clone size, D gene, V gene, CDR3 DNA, CDR3 protein. D genes are given only for firm matches. A row's size may be missing; if present it is once, few, many or a size class.

TRBJ1-5	many	NA	TRBV28	TGTGCCAGCAGTTTTGGGGGGCCGGGACAGCCCCAGCATTTT	CASSFGGPGQPQHF
TRBJ2-7	many	TRBD2	TRBV5-1	TGCGCCAGCAGCACGGGGACTAGCTACGAGCAGTACTTC	CASSTGTSYEQYF
TRBJ2-7	many	NA	TRBV20-1	TGCAGTGCTAGACCCCCCGACTACTACGAGCAGTACTTC	CSARPPDYYEQYF
TRBJ2-2	many	TRBD2	TRBV6-5	TGTGCCAGCAGTCCCCTCTCCAGCGGGAGTAACACCGGGGAGCTGTTTTTT	CASSPLSSGSNTGELFF
TRBJ2-5	many	TRBD1	TRBV27	TGTGCCAGCAGTTTAACGCCCGGGACAGGGAAAGAGACCCAGTACTTC	CASSLTPGTGKETQYF
TRBJ2-1	many	TRBD2	TRBV5-1	TGCGCCAGCAGCTTGGTCGTAGCGGGAGGGCGCTACAATGAGCAGTTCTTC	CASSLVVAGGRYNEQFF
TRBJ1-1	many	TRBD1	TRBV6-1	TGTGCCAGCAGTCCAGGGGGGACTCCGAACACTGAAGCTTTCTTT	CASSPGGTPNTEAFF
TRBJ1-5	NA	NA	TRBV4-1	TGCGCCAGCAGCTCCGGCCCAGAGGATCAGCCCCAGCATTTT	CASSSGPEDQPQHF
TRBJ2-7	many	TRBD1	TRBV5-5	TGTGCCAGCAGCTTAGCGACAGGGGAGTACGAGCAGTACTTC	CASSLATGEYEQYF
TRBJ1-1	many	TRBD1	TRBV5-1	TGCGCCAGCAGCCCGGGACAGGGCCCAACCGTACTTATGAACACTGAAGCTTTCTTT	CASSPGQGPTVLMNTEAFF
TRBJ2-7	many	NA	TRBV20-1	TGCAGTGCTAGGGTTGGGGAGTATACGGGGGAGCAGTACTTC	CSARVGEYTGEQYF
TRBJ2-3	many	NA	TRBV27	TGTGCCAGCAGTCCGACCACAGATACGCAGTATTTT	CASSPTTDTQYF
TRBJ1-1	NA	TRBD1	TRBV30	TGTGCCTGGAGTCGGGACAGTGGAACTGAAGCTTTCTTT	CAWSRDSGTEAFF
TRBJ1-5	many	NA	TRBV19	TGTGCCAGCGGGACGCCCCAGCATTTT	CASGTPQHF
TRBJ1-2	many	NA	TRBV4-3	TGCGCCAGCAGCCAAGAAGAGGAGACAGGCTATGGCTACACCTTC	CASSQEEETGYGYTF
TRBJ2-5	many	NA	TRBV12-3/TRBV12-4	TGTGCCAGCAGTTTAACGAGGGTCTGGGAGACCCAGTACTTC	CASSLTRVWETQYF
TRBJ2-5	NA	NA	TRBV29-1	TGCAGCGTTGAAGACTTTGGGGCTAGCGAACAAGAGACCCAGTACTTC	CSVEDFGASEQETQYF
TRBJ2-3	many	NA	TRBV5-5	TGTGCCAGCAGCTTGGGGGGGCTAGATACGCAGTATTTT	CASSLGGLDTQYF
TRBJ2-7	many	NA	TRBV5-1	TGCGCCAGCAGCCCAGTCAGCTCCTACGAGCAGTACTTC	CASSPVSSYEQYF
TRBJ1-5	many	TRBD1	TRBV5-5	TGTGCCAGCAGCCAGACAGGGGGCAATCAGCCCCAGCATTTT	CASSQTGGNQPQHF
TRBJ1-1	NA	TRBD1	TRBV5-1	TGCGCCAGCAGCCCCGGACAGGGTCGCACTGAAGCTTTCTTT	CASSPGQGRTEAFF
TRBJ2-5	NA	NA	TRBV5-1	TGCGCCAGCGGCGTTGGACAGAATATGGAGACCCAGTACTTC	CASGVGQNMETQYF
TRBJ2-7	few	NA	TRBV27	TGTGCCAGCAGCCCCCTGGGGGGAAGAGAGCAGTACTTC	CASSPLGGREQYF
TRBJ2-1	NA	NA	TRBV11-2	TGTGCCAGCAGCCCAGGACTTCGAGGGCGCAATGAGCAGTTCTTC	CASSPGLRGRNEQFF
TRBJ2-1	many	TRBD2	TRBV20-1	TGCAGTGCGGGGGCCCCAGGGCTAGCGGGGTACAATGAGCAGTTCTTC	CSAGAPGLAGYNEQFF
TRBJ2-1	NA	TRBD2	TRBV14	TGTGCCAGCAGCCACCTACTAGCGGGAGCCGTCGGCGAGCAGTTCTTC	CASSHLLAGAVGEQFF
TRBJ1-6	many	NA	TRBV5-5	TGTGCCAGCAGTGGCGGGGCGTGGGAATCTTCACCCCTCCACTTT	CASSGGAWESSPLHF
TRBJ2-3	many	TRBD2	TRBV29-1	TGCAGCGTTGCGGCCCCCAGCGGGAAGATAGCAGATACGCAGTATTTT	CSVAAPSGKIADTQYF
TRBJ2-1	few	TRBD1	TRBV20-1	TGCAGTGCTAGAGATCTCGGGACAGGGGGCTATGAGCAGTTCTTC	CSARDLGTGGYEQFF
TRBJ2-1	NA	TRBD2	TRBV19	TGTGCCAGTAGTATCCCTGCTCCAGCGGGAAAAAATGAGCAGTCCTTC	CASSIPAPAGKNEQSF
TRBJ2-7	many	TRBD2	TRBV14	TGTGCCAGCAGCCAAGATCGGCGGGAGAAATACGAGCAGTACTTC	CASSQDRREKYEQYF
TRBJ2-7	many	TRBD1	TRBV29-1	TGCAGCGTTGAAGGGGACAGGGGGGAATACGAGCAGTACTTC	CSVEGDRGEYEQYF
TRBJ2-3	many	NA	TRBV14	TGTGCCAGCAGCTTGGGTCGAGATACGCAGTATTTT	CASSLGRDTQYF
TRBJ2-1	many	NA	TRBV20-1	TGCAGTGCTCAGGGGGGGGGTGAGCAGTTCTTC	CSAQGGGEQFF
TRBJ2-1	many	NA	TRBV11-2	TGTGCCAGCAGCTTAGGAAGTATTGAGCAGTTCTTC	CASSLGSIEQFF
TRBJ2-3	many	TRBD2	TRBV20-1	TGCAGTGCTAGCAAGCGGGAGGGACTATCCAATTCCCCAGATACGCAGTATTTT	CSASKREGLSNSPDTQYF
TRBJ2-7	many	TRBD2	TRBV29-1	TGCAGCGTTGGACTAGCGGGGTACTACGAGCAGTACTTC	CSVGLAGYYEQYF
TRBJ1-1	many	TRBD1	TRBV2	TGTGCCAGCAGTGGACGACAGGGCAAGAACACTGAAGCTTTCTTT	CASSGRQGKNTEAFF
TRBJ1-1	many	TRBD1	TRBV5-6	TGTGCCAGCAGCCCCGACAGGGGACGAGCTTTCTTT	CASSPDRGRAFF
TRBJ1-2	many	TRBD1	TRBV2	TGTGCCAGCAGCGGGACAGGGCTCGGAGGCTACACCTTC	CASSGTGLGGYTF
TRBJ2-5	many	TRBD2	TRBV7-3	TGTGCCAGCAGCCACGTACCCGGGCGGGAGGGGACCCAGTACTTC	CASSHVPGREGTQYF
TRBJ2-1	many	TRBD2	TRBV7-3	TGTGCCAGCAGCCCCCGAGAAGCGGGAGGGATTACCTACAATGAGCAGTTCTTC	CASSPREAGGITYNEQFF
TRBJ2-3	many	NA	TRBV7-9	TGTGCCAGCAGCTTAGGTGCGGACCCAGATACGCAGTATTTT	CASSLGADPDTQYF
TRBJ1-1	many	NA	TRBV7-6	TGTGCCAGCAGCGGACAGCTCATGAACACTGAAGCTTTCTTT	CASSGQLMNTEAFF
TRBJ2-2	many	NA	TRBV24-1	TGTGCCACCAGTGATGGCAGGCAGAACACCGGGGAGCTGTTTTTT	CATSDGRQNTGELFF
TRBJ2-7	many	TRBD2	TRBV29-1	TGCAGCGTGGCCGGGGGGACTAGCGGGAGATTCAGCCCCGAGCAGTACTTC	CSVAGGTSGRFSPEQYF
TRBJ2-7	few	NA	TRBV5-1	TGCGCCAGCAGCTTGGGGCCGGGAGATTCTTACGAGCAGTACTTC	CASSLGPGDSYEQYF
TRBJ2-3	NA	TRBD2	TRBV20-1	TGCAGTGCTACCCCCGGTGGGGGGGGAACGGGTCGGGATACGCAGTATTTT	CSATPGGGGTGRDTQYF
TRBJ2-1	NA	TRBD2	TRBV4-3	TGCGCCAGCAGCCAAGATTGGAGATTAGCGGGCTCCTACAATGAGCAGTTCTTC	CASSQDWRLAGSYNEQFF
TRBJ2-1	few	NA	TRBV7-2	TGTGCCAGCAAGCTTAAAAATGAGCAGTTCTTC	CASKLKNEQFF
TRBJ2-7	many	TRBD2	TRBV7-2	TGTGCCAGCAGCCCGGGGAGGGTTGTGAGGGGATACCCCTACGAGCAGTACTTC	CASSPGRVVRGYPYEQYF